The clone carrying this TCR beta chain is labeled as medium-sized. This entry belongs to a study of T cells in localized non-small cell lung cancer. Profiled with immunoSEQ multiplex PCR; TCRdb holds only in-frame clones, not every one. The sample includes roughly 1,600 clones, around 30% of them seen just once. Germline CDR1 is SGHNT and CDR2 is YENEEA. The CDR3 length is 14 residues. V dropped 4 bases and J dropped 4 bases, with 13 bases sitting between them. The sequences come from normal lung tissue next to the tumor, collected before any cancer treatment. The V gene is TRBV11-3, the J gene TRBJ1-1, with D unclear. The source is a male donor at least 60 years old with stage II squamous cell lung carcinoma. CDR3 loop: CASSSRGEGTEAFF. The CDR3 nucleotides are TGTGCCAGCAGCTCCCGCGGCGAGGGCACTGAAGCTTTCTTT.